A single sample gave rise to the 20 T cell receptor beta chains below, sequenced in a study of T cell repertoires in cytomegalovirus infection. TCRdb called the reads again in MiXCR, with one record for every CDR3 protein. The sample lists 65,000 to 90,000 distinct CDR3 sequences; 3.7% were seen once. Sample: PBMCs. These receptors were collected from a human donor in good health (CMV status not recorded). Some clones in this sample may be carry-over from other donors' samples.

This clonotype was seen ten or more times. The chain carries TRBV20-1 and TRBJ2-5; the D gene is possibly TRBD2 (7 bases). The CDR3 extends over 14 amino acids. CDR1 and CDR2 (germline): DFQATT, SNEGSKA (reference sequence). Trimming shortened V by 5 bases and J by 2 bases, and 15 bases separated the two germline ends. This CDR3 reads CSAHVGRGQETQYF. DNA for the CDR3: TGCAGTGCTCATGTTGGGAGGGGGCAAGAGACCCAGTACTTC.

Ten or more counts support this clonotype. The chain employs TRBV7-9 and TRBJ2-5; 7 nucleotides align to TRBD1. Germline CDR1 and CDR2: SEHNR and FQNEAQ (reference sequence). Losses at the gene ends were 5 bases for V and 2 bases for J; bases not matched to a gene: 5. There are 14 residues in the CDR3. This CDR3 reads CASSRPGQQETQYF. The CDR3 DNA reads as TGTGCCAGCAGCCGCCCGGGACAGCAAGAGACCCAGTACTTC.

The table lists this clonotype with many counts. V and J are TRBV20-1 and TRBJ1-2, with a possible D match to TRBD1 (6 bases). The length of the CDR3 is 12 residues. Germline values: CDR1 DFQATT, CDR2 SNEGSKA (reference sequence). The germline V and J ends were trimmed by 8 bases and 4 bases, with 14 bases remaining between them. The CDR3 protein is CSPTPQGYGYTF. The DNA for the CDR3 is TGCAGTCCCACCCCACAGGGCTATGGCTACACCTTC.

This clonotype was observed at least ten times. The J gene is TRBJ2-1, the V gene TRBV14; TRBD2 is a possible D gene (6 bases). CDR3 length equals 12 residues. The germline V and J ends were trimmed by 3 bases and 8 bases, with 8 bases remaining between them. CDR1 and CDR2 (germline): SGHDN, FVKESK. This CDR3 reads CASSHPGDEQFF. The CDR3 DNA is TGTGCCAGCAGCCATCCGGGGGATGAGCAGTTCTTC.

This clonotype was counted ten times or more. V is TRBV20-1 and J is TRBJ2-3; D might be TRBD2 (6 bases). The germline CDR1 and CDR2 sequences are DFQATT and SNEGSKA (reference sequence). The CDR3 is made up of 15 amino acids. V gave up 0 bases and J gave up 2 bases, with 12 bases separating them. CDR3 in DNA: TGCAGTGCTAGAGATGGGCGGGGTGCCACAGATACGCAGTATTTT. Translated: CSARDGRGATDTQYF.

A few counts support this clonotype. V is TRBV19 and J is TRBJ1-1; 8 bases line up with TRBD1. V lost 7 bases and J lost 5; bases outside the gene matches: 9. This CDR3 has 14 residues. Germline V gives CDR1 LNHDA, CDR2 SQIVND (reference sequence). The DNA for the CDR3 is TGTGCCAGTAAGCTTTTCGGACAGGGAACTGAAGCTTTCTTT. The encoded protein is CASKLFGQGTEAFF.

This clonotype has at least ten counts. The gene calls are TRBV4-1 and TRBJ1-5; the D is unclear. The length of the CDR3 is 16 residues. Germline-derived CDR1 and CDR2 are MGHRA and YSYEKL. V shed 0 bases and J shed 2 bases, with 11 bases lying between them. The CDR3 nucleotides read TGCGCCAGCAGCCAAGATGGTGGGCTTGGCAATCAGCCCCAGCATTTT. The encoded protein is CASSQDGGLGNQPQHF.

This clonotype came up many times. The V and J genes are TRBV29-1 and TRBJ1-3; D remains ambiguous. There are 13 residues in the CDR3. With 7 bases removed from V and 0 bases from J, the gap between germline ends came to 10 bases. Looked up from germline, CDR1 is SQVTM and CDR2 is ANQGSEA. CDR3 in DNA: TGCAGCGCCGTCCAGCACTCTGGAAACACCATATATTTT. This gives the protein CSAVQHSGNTIYF.

V gene TRBV28 combines with J gene TRBJ1-2; the D is unclear. This CDR3 has 12 residues. The V gene lost 8 bases and the J gene lost 2 bases, with 9 bases spanning the gap. Germline V CDR1 and CDR2: MDHEN, SYDVKM. In nucleotides, the CDR3 is TGTGCCAGCCACATACAGAACTATGGCTACACCTTC. Translating it yields CASHIQNYGYTF.

This clonotype was observed at least ten times. In nucleotides, the CDR3 is TGTGCCAGCAGTTTACCAGGGTATGAGGACACTGAAGCTTTCTTT. It translates to CASSLPGYEDTEAFF. This chain connects TRBV28 to TRBJ1-1, with TRBD1 as a possible D gene (5 bases). Trimming removed 2 bases at V and 3 bases at J, with 13 bases between. Per the germline V gene, CDR1 is MDHEN and CDR2 is SYDVKM. This CDR3 contains 15 residues. The entire variable domain, with the rest obtained from reference TRBV28 and TRBJ1-1, is as follows: DVKVTQSSRYLVKRTGEKVFLECVQDMDHENMFWYRQDPGLGLRLIYFSYDVKMKEKGDIPEGYSVSREKKERFSLILESASTNQTSMYLCASSLPGYEDTEAFFGQGTRLTVV.

This clonotype was detected many times. The chain recombines TRBV15 with TRBJ1-2; D is unclear. Germline V CDR1 and CDR2: LNHNV, YYDKDF (reference sequence). The length of the CDR3 is 16 residues. The V end lost 0 bases, the J end lost 4 bases, and 15 bases lay between the germline ends. Here the CDR3 reads CATSRDVVEGVYGYTF. As DNA, the CDR3 is TGTGCCACCAGCAGAGATGTAGTGGAGGGCGTCTATGGCTACACCTTC.

This clonotype was seen at least ten times. The V call is TRBV7-2, the J call TRBJ1-2; perhaps TRBD1 as D (5 bases). Per the germline V gene, CDR1 is SGHTA and CDR2 is FQGNSA. The V end was cut by 5 bases, the J end by 4 bases, with 8 bases between. The CDR3 is 12 amino acids. The CDR3 DNA reads TGTGCCAGCAGCCTCGGGACCTATGGCTACACCTTC. This codes for CASSLGTYGYTF.

This clonotype showed up just a few times. The chain links TRBV9 to TRBJ1-1; TRBD1 might be the D (6 bases). V lost 4 bases, J lost 0 bases, and 13 bases lay in between. CDR1 is SGDLS, CDR2 YYNGEE, per germline. This CDR3 has 15 residues. As DNA, the CDR3 is TGTGCCAGCAGCACCCAACAGGGACTGAACACTGAAGCTTTCTTT. Protein: CASSTQQGLNTEAFF.

Ten or more counts support this clonotype. The rearrangement uses TRBV20-1 and TRBJ1-6; 8 bases agree with TRBD1. This CDR3 is built from 14 residues. V dropped 5 bases and J dropped 9; count of bases not matched to a gene: 9. Germline V CDR1 and CDR2: DFQATT, SNEGSKA (reference sequence). This CDR3 is CSARTGLSSSPLHF. CDR3 DNA: TGCAGTGCTCGGACAGGGTTGAGTAGTTCACCCCTCCACTTT.

This clonotype was seen many times. V gene TRBV7-9 combines with J gene TRBJ1-1; TRBD1 is a possible D gene (5 bases). Germline V CDR1 and CDR2: SEHNR, FQNEAQ (reference sequence). Trimming stripped 5 bases from V and 5 bases from J, with 9 bases between. The CDR3 extends over 12 amino acids. For the CDR3, the DNA is TGTGCCAGCAGCCCAGGGCGGACTGAAGCTTTCTTT. Translated: CASSPGRTEAFF.

By share, this clonotype ranks as medium-sized. The chain links TRBV7-9 to TRBJ1-2; no reliable D call. V dropped 2 bases and J dropped 10 bases, with 20 bases sitting between them. The CDR3 is 15 amino acids. Germline V CDR1 and CDR2: SEHNR, FQNEAQ (reference sequence). CDR3: CASSLISGVGKDYTF. In nucleotides, the CDR3 is TGTGCCAGCAGCTTAATATCGGGCGTGGGAAAAGACTACACCTTC.

At least ten counts were recorded for this clonotype. The chain combines TRBV19 with TRBJ1-1, with 8 bases identical to TRBD1. Germline V gene sequence: CDR1 LNHDA, CDR2 SQIVND (reference sequence). The CDR3 runs 14 residues. Trimming at V came to 3 bases and at J to 4 bases, leaving 4 bases not matched to a gene. Here the CDR3 DNA reads TGTGCCAGTAGTATCCAGGGGGCGATCACTGAAGCTTTCTTT. Protein product: CASSIQGAITEAFF.

This clonotype occurred many times. This chain connects TRBV20-1 to TRBJ1-4; possibly TRBD1 for D (5 bases). The V and J ends lost 5 bases and 7 bases respectively, with 14 bases between them. This CDR3 is 13 amino acids long. CDR1 and CDR2 (germline): DFQATT, SNEGSKA (reference sequence). The CDR3 reads CSAPDGGGEKLFF. As DNA, the CDR3 is TGCAGTGCTCCGGATGGGGGAGGTGAAAAACTGTTTTTT.

This clonotype was picked up many times. The rearrangement links TRBV7-2 to TRBJ2-2, with D unresolved. Per the germline V gene, CDR1 is SGHTA and CDR2 is FQGNSA. The CDR3 totals 16 residues. Trimming shortened V by 2 bases and J by 6 bases, and 16 bases separated the two germline ends. CDR3 DNA: TGTGCCAGCAGCTTAATGGCACTGTCTGGGTCCGGGGAGCTGTTTTTT. Translating gives CASSLMALSGSGELFF. Full variable domain (rest looked up from reference TRBV7-2 and TRBJ2-2): GAGVSQSPSNKVTEKGKDVELRCDPISGHTALYWYRQSLGQGLEFLIYFQGNSAPDKSGLPSDRFSAERTGGSVSTLTIQRTQQEDSAVYLCASSLMALSGSGELFFGEGSRLTVL.

This clonotype was picked up many times. The chain couples TRBV20-1 to TRBJ1-4; a weak D match, TRBD1 (6 bases). CDR1 DFQATT and CDR2 SNEGSKA come from the germline V gene (reference sequence). The CDR3 is 12 residues long. The V end lost 8 bases, the J end lost 8 bases, and 15 bases lay between the germline ends. The CDR3 sequence: CSTRDKNEKLFF. CDR3 in DNA: TGCAGTACCCGGGACAAGAACGAAAAACTGTTTTTT.